This T cell receptor (beta chain) was documented in a study of OX40 agonist ivuxolimab in advanced cancers. Looking at the study overall: Patients got intravenous ivuxolimab at 0.01 to 10 mg/kg every 2 weeks. Study results and limitations: Researchers report that CD8+ T cells had, on average, more expanded clones than CD4+.

The germline V and J ends were trimmed by 4 bases and 4 bases, with 12 bases remaining between them. The V gene's germline CDR1 is SGHDT and CDR2 YYEEEE. This CDR3 contains 13 residues. Sequencing used immunoSEQ multiplex PCR; TCRdb keeps in-frame clones, though not all of them. The repertoire consists of about 100,000 clones, with approximately 90% occurring once and the leading ten covering 1% to 1.5%. Worth noting for this clone: Its target is not known.

This clonotype was sampled from an adult with an advanced solid tumor such as melanoma, head and neck, liver or kidney cancer. Sequencing was performed on CD4+ or CD8+ T cells sorted from blood, taken in a trial of the OX40 agonist ivuxolimab. This rearrangement joins TRBV5-6 to TRBJ2-7; D is ambiguous. The CDR3 coding sequence is TGTGCCAGCAGCCCTGAGCCTTTATACGAGCAGTACTTC. This codes for CASSPEPLYEQYF. The variable domain in full, with the rest retrieved from reference TRBV5-6 and TRBJ2-7, is DAGVTQSPTHLIKTRGQQVTLRCSPKSGHDTVSWYQQALGQGPQFIFQYYEEEERQRGNFPDRFSGHQFPNYSSELNVNALLLGDSALYLCASSPEPLYEQYFGPGTRLTVT.